Below, 7 T cell receptor beta chains from the same sample are listed, as sequenced in a study of cytomegalovirus exposure and HLA in healthy donors. The PCR ran on 60 Vbeta and 13 Jbeta primers. TCRdb's table, derived via immunoSEQ multiplex PCR, lists solely in-frame clones and lacks some. The sample lists approximately 150,000 clones, 84% occurring once. Source material: PBMCs. The receptors derive from a boy aged 2 to 10 in good health and CMV-seronegative.

The chain couples TRBV9 to TRBJ1-6; D gene ambiguous. The CDR3 sequence is 13 residues long. Trimming took off 0 bases at V and 8 bases at J, with 6 bases between the two ends. Per germline, CDR1 SGDLS and CDR2 YYNGEE. CDR3: CASSVAVDSPLHF. The DNA of the CDR3 is TGTGCCAGCAGCGTAGCGGTAGATTCACCCCTCCACTTT. The entire variable domain, with the rest obtained from reference TRBV9 and TRBJ1-6, is as follows: DSGVTQTPKHLITATGQRVTLRCSPRSGDLSVYWYQQSLDQGLQFLIQYYNGEERAKGNILERFSAQQFPDLHSELNLSSLELGDSALYFCASSVAVDSPLHFGNGTRLTVT.

V is TRBV7-8 and J is TRBJ1-2; TRBD1 matches 8 bases. The CDR3 length is 15 residues. Germline V CDR1 and CDR2: SGHVS, FQNEAQ. V was clipped by 4 bases and J by 8 bases; unmatched bases: 12. The CDR3 nucleotides read TGTGCCAGCAGCTCCGGACAGGGCTTAACTAGGGGCTACACCTTC. This gives the protein CASSSGQGLTRGYTF.

This chain links TRBV7-9 with TRBJ2-1; possibly TRBD2 for D (5 bases). CDR1 is SEHNR and CDR2 is FQNEAQ in the germline V gene (reference sequence). The CDR3 spans 15 residues. The germline V and J ends were trimmed by 6 bases and 0 bases, with 12 bases remaining between them. The CDR3 nucleotides read TGTGCCAGCAGAGGCGTAGCGAGCTCCTACAATGAGCAGTTCTTC. It codes for CASRGVASSYNEQFF.

This clone was observed once. The chain combines TRBV7-8 with TRBJ2-7, with D perhaps TRBD1 (6 bases). Germline V gene lookup returns CDR1 SGHVS and CDR2 FQNEAQ. V shed 4 bases and J shed 6 bases, with 7 bases lying between them. This CDR3 is 11 amino acids long. The CDR3 here is CASSSRGEQYF. The CDR3 DNA is TGTGCCAGCAGCTCCAGGGGCGAGCAGTACTTC.

The chain uses TRBV18 and TRBJ2-7, with a weak D call TRBD1 (6 bases). V was cut by 0 bases and J by 1 base, with 13 bases left in between. The length of the CDR3 is 16 residues. From germline, CDR1 is KGHSH and CDR2 LQKENI. The CDR3 sequence is CASSPPHRANSYEQYF. CDR3 in DNA: TGTGCCAGCTCACCACCTCACAGGGCGAATTCCTACGAGCAGTACTTC.

The chain employs TRBV2 and TRBJ2-3, with 8 bases fitting TRBD1. Germline V gene lookup returns CDR1 SNHLY and CDR2 FYNNEI. V lost 6 bases and J lost 3; bases outside the gene matches: 11. CDR3 length equals 16 residues. As DNA, the CDR3 is TGTGCCAGCAGGGGTCGGACAGGGCTTTGGACAGATACGCAGTATTTT. Translating gives CASRGRTGLWTDTQYF.

This sequence joins TRBV19 and TRBJ2-7; possible D gene TRBD2, 5 bases. From germline, CDR1 is LNHDA and CDR2 SQIVND (reference sequence). V gave up 1 base and J gave up 4 bases, with 11 bases separating them. The CDR3 is 14 amino acids. DNA for the CDR3: TGTGCCAGTAGTATAGCGGGGAAGCGATACGAGCAGTACTTC. Amino acid sequence: CASSIAGKRYEQYF.